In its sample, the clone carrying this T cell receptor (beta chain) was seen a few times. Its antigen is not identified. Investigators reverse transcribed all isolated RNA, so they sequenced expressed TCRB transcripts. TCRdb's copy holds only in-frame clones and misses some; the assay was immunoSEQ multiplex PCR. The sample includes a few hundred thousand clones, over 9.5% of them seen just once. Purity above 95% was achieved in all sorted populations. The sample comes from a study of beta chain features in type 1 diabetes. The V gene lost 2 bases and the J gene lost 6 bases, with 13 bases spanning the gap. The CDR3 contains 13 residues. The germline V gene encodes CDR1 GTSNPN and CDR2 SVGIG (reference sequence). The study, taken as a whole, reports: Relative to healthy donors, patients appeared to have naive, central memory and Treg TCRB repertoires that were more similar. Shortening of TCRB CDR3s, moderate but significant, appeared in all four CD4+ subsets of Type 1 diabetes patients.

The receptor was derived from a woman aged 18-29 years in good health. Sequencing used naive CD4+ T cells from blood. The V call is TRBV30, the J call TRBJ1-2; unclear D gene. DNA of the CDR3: TGTGCCTGGAGTTTTGGAGGGTGGGATGGCTACACCTTC. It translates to CAWSFGGWDGYTF.